This TCR beta chain was captured by sequencing in a study of cytomegalovirus exposure and HLA in healthy donors. Study-level information: Early release data held some 80 million unique TCRs from HLA-typed donors.

Study-wide results and caveats: Rates of TCR association differed by HLA locus in a later analysis, with DRB1 highest and HLA-C lowest.

With regard to this clone: What it binds is unknown. Other DNA sequences of this sample code for an identical CDR3.

The donors were healthy bone marrow donors. The PCR used 60 Vbeta and 13 Jbeta primers. Produced via immunoSEQ multiplex PCR; TCRdb's table is partial and in-frame only. The sample has 200,000 to 250,000 clones; 75% are singletons. This CDR3 region has 15 residues. Germline V gene lookup returns CDR1 SNHLY and CDR2 FYNNEI. Trimming stripped 7 bases from V and 9 bases from J, with 22 bases between. This TCR was sampled from a woman in her twenties or thirties in good health and CMV-seronegative. The sequenced sample was PBMCs. This chain connects TRBV2 to TRBJ2-1; TRBD2 is a possible D gene (5 bases). The CDR3 spells CASTAGPSGAAEQFF. Written as DNA, the CDR3 is TGTGCCAGCACAGCCGGACCGAGCGGAGCCGCTGAGCAGTTCTTC. Full variable domain (missing parts from reference TRBV2 and TRBJ2-1): EPEVTQTPSHQVTQMGQEVILRCVPISNHLYFYWYRQILGQKVEFLVSFYNNEISEKSEIFDDQFSVERPDGSNFTLKIRSTKLEDSAMYFCASTAGPSGAAEQFFGPGTRLTVL.